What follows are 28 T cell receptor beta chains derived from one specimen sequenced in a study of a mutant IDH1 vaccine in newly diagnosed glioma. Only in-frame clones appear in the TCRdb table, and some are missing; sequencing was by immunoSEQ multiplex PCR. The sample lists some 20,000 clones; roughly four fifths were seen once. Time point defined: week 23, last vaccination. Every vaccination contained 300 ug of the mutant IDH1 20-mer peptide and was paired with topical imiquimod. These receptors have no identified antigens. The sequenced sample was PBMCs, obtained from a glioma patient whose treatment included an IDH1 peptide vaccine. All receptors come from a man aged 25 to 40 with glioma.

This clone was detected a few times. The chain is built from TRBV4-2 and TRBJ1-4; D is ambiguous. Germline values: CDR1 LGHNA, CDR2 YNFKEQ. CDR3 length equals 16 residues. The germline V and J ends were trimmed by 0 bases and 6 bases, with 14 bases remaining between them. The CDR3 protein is CASSQENWRRDEKLFF. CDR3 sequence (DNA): TGTGCCAGCAGCCAAGAAAACTGGCGGAGGGATGAAAAACTGTTTTTT.

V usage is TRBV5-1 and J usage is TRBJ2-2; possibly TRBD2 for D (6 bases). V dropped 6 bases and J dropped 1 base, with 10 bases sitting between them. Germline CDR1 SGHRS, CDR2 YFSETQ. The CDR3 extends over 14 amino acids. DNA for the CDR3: TGCGCCAGCACATCCGGGAGGAACACCGGGGAGCTGTTTTTT. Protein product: CASTSGRNTGELFF.

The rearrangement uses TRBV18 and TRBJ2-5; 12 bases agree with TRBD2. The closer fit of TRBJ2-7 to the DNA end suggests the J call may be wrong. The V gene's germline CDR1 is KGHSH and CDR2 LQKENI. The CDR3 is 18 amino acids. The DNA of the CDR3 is TGTGCCAGCTCAGGGAATCACCTTCTAGCGGGAGGGCCCCACGAGCAGTACTTC. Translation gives CASSGNHLLAGGPHEQYF.

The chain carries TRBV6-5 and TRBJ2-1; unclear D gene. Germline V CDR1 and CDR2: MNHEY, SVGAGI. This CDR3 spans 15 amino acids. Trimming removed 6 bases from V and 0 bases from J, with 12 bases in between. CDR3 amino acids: CASRIEARSYNEQFF. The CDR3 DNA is TGTGCCAGCAGGATAGAGGCCCGCTCCTACAATGAGCAGTTCTTC.

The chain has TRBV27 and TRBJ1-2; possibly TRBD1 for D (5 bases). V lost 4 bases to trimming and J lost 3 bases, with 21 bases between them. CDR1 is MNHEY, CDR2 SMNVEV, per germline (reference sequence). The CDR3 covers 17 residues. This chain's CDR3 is CASSSIPGSGSYYGYTF. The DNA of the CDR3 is TGTGCCAGCAGTTCCATCCCAGGGTCTGGAAGCTACTATGGCTACACCTTC.

DNA for the CDR3: TGTGCCAGCAGTGAAGGTCCGCAGTCGGGGGTCGGCTACACCTTC. As protein: CASSEGPQSGVGYTF. The chain recombines TRBV2 with TRBJ1-2; tentatively, D is TRBD1 (5 bases). Trimming shortened V by 1 base and J by 8 bases, and 17 bases separated the two germline ends. Germline values: CDR1 SNHLY, CDR2 FYNNEI. This CDR3 contains 15 residues.

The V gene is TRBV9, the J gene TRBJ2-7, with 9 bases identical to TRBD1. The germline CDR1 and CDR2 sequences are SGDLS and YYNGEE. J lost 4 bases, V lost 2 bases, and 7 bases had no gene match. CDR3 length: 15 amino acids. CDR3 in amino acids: CASSVRQGDMYEQYF. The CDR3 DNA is TGTGCCAGCAGCGTTCGACAGGGGGATATGTACGAGCAGTACTTC.

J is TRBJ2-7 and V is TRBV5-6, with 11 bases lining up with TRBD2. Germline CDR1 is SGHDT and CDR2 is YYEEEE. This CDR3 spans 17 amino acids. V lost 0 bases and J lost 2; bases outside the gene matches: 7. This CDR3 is CASSLGGGTSGPYEQYF. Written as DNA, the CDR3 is TGTGCCAGCAGCTTGGGCGGGGGGACTAGCGGACCCTACGAGCAGTACTTC.

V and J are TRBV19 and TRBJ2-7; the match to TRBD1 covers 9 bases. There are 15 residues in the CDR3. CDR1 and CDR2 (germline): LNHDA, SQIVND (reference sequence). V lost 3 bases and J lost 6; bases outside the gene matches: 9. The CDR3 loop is CASSMAGTGIREQYF. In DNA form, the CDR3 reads TGTGCCAGTAGTATGGCCGGGACAGGGATTCGCGAGCAGTACTTC.

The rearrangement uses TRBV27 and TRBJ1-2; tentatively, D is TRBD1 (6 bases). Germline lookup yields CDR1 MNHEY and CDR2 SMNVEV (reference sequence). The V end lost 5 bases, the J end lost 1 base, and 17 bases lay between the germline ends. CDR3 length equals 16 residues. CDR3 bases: TGTGCCAGCAGTCTTAAAGGGGGGGGGTTTAACTATGGCTACACCTTC. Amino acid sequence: CASSLKGGGFNYGYTF.

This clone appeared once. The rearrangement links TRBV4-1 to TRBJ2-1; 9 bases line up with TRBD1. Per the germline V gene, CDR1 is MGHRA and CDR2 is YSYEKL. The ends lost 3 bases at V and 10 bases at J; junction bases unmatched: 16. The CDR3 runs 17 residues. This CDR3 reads CASSQAPTGGSFGEQFF. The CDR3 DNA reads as TGCGCCAGCAGCCAGGCCCCGACAGGGGGGTCCTTCGGGGAGCAGTTCTTC.

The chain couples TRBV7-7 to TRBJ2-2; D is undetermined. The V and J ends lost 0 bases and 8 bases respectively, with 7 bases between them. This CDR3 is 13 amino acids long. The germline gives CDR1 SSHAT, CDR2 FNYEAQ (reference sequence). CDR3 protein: CASSLAVVGELFF. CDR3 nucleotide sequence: TGTGCCAGCAGCTTAGCAGTCGTGGGGGAGCTGTTTTTT.

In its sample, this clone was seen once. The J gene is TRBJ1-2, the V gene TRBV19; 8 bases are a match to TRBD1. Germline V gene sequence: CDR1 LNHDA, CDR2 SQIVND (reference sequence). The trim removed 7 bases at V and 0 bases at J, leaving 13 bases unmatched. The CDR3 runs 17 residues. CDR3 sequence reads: CASTRWAGGLANYGYTF. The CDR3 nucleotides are TGTGCCAGTACCCGGTGGGCAGGGGGCCTCGCTAACTATGGCTACACCTTC.

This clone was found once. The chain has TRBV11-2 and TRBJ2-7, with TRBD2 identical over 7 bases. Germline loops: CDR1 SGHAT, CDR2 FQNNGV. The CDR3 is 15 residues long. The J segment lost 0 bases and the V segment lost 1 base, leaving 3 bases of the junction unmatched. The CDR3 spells CASSLGGGSSYEQYF. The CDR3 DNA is TGTGCCAGCAGCTTAGGGGGGGGGAGCTCCTACGAGCAGTACTTC.

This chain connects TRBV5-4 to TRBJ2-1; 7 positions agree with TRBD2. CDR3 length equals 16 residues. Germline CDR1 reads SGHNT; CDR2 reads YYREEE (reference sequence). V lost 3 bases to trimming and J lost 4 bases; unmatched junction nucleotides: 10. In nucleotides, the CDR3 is TGTGCCAGCAGCTCTCGACGAGCTAGCGGTTACAATGAGCAGTTCTTC. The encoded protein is CASSSRRASGYNEQFF.

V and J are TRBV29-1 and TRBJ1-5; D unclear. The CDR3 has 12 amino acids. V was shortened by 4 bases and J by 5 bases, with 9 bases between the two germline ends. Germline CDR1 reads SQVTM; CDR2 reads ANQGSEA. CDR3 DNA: TGCAGCGTTGGTGTGGCAGATCAGCCCCAGCATTTT. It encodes CSVGVADQPQHF.

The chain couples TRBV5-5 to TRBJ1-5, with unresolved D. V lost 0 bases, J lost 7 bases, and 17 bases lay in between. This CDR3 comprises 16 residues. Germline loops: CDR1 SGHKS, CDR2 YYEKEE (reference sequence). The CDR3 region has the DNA TGTGCCAGCAGCTTGGCAGGCATTGCCATCGGGCAGCCCCAGCATTTT. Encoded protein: CASSLAGIAIGQPQHF.

The CDR3 loop reads CASSYNRGANEQFF. The DNA for the CDR3 is TGTGCCAGCAGTTACAACAGGGGGGCCAATGAGCAGTTCTTC. V usage is TRBV6-6 and J usage is TRBJ2-1; 8 bases are shared with TRBD1. The CDR3 has 14 amino acids. V dropped 2 bases and J dropped 6; count of bases not matched to a gene: 3. Germline loops: CDR1 MNHNY, CDR2 SVGAGI (reference sequence).

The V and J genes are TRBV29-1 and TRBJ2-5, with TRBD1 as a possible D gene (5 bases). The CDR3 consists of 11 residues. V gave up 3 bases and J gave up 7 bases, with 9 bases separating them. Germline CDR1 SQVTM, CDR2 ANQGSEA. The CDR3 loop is CSVDKGLTQYF. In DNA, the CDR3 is TGCAGCGTTGACAAGGGGCTGACCCAGTACTTC.

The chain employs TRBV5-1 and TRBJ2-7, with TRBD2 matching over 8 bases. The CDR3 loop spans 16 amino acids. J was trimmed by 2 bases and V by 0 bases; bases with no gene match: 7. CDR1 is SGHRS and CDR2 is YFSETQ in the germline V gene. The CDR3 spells CASSLAPGLGTYEQYF. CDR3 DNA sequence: TGCGCCAGCAGCTTGGCTCCGGGACTAGGTACCTACGAGCAGTACTTC.

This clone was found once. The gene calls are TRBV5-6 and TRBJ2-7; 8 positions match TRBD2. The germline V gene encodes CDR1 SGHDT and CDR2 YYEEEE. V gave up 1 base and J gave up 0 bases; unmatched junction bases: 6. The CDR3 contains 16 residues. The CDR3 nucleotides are TGTGCCAGCAGCTTGAGACCGGGAGGGTCCTCCTACGAGCAGTACTTC. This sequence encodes CASSLRPGGSSYEQYF. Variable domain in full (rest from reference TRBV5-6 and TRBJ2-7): DAGVTQSPTHLIKTRGQQVTLRCSPKSGHDTVSWYQQALGQGPQFIFQYYEEEERQRGNFPDRFSGHQFPNYSSELNVNALLLGDSALYLCASSLRPGGSSYEQYFGPGTRLTVT.

The CDR3: CASSPRGISYEQYF. In DNA, the CDR3 is TGTGCCAGCTCACCACGGGGCATCTCCTACGAGCAGTACTTC. This chain connects TRBV18 to TRBJ2-7; a possible D gene is TRBD1 (5 bases). The V gene's germline CDR1 is KGHSH and CDR2 LQKENI. CDR3 size: 14 residues. The V end lost 1 base, the J end lost 0 bases, and 7 bases lay between the germline ends.

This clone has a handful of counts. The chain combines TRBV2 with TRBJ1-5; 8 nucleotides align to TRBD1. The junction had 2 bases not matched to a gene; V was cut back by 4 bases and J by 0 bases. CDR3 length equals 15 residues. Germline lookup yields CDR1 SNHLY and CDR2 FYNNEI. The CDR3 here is CASSGDRYSNQPQHF. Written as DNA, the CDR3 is TGTGCCAGCAGTGGGGACAGGTATAGCAATCAGCCCCAGCATTTT.

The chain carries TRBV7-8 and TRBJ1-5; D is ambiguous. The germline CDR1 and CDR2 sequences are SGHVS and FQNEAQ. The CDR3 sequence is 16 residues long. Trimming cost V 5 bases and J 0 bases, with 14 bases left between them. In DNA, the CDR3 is TGTGCCAGCAGCGCCCACCCGAGTAATAGCAATCAGCCCCAGCATTTT. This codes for CASSAHPSNSNQPQHF.

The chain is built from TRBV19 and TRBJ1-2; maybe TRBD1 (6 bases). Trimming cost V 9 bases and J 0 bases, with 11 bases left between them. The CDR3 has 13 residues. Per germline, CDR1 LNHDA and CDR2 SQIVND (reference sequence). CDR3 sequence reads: CASAGQTNYGYTF. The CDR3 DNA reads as TGTGCCAGCGCCGGACAGACTAACTATGGCTACACCTTC.

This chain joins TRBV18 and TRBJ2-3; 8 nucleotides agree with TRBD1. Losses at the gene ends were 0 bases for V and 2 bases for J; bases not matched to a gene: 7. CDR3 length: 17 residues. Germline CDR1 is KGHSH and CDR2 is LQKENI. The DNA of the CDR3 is TGTGCCAGCTCACCACCGAGGGGACAGGACCTCACAGATACGCAGTATTTT. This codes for CASSPPRGQDLTDTQYF. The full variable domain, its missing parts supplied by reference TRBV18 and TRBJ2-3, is NAGVMQNPRHLVRRRGQEARLRCSPMKGHSHVYWYRQLPEEGLKFMVYLQKENIIDESGMPKERFSAEFPKEGPSILRIQQVVRGDSAAYFCASSPPRGQDLTDTQYFGPGTRLTVL.

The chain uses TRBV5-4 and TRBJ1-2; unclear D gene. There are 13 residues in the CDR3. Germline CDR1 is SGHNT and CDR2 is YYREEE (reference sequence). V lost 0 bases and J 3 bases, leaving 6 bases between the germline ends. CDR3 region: CASSLDGYYGYTF. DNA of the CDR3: TGTGCCAGCAGCTTGGACGGATACTATGGCTACACCTTC.

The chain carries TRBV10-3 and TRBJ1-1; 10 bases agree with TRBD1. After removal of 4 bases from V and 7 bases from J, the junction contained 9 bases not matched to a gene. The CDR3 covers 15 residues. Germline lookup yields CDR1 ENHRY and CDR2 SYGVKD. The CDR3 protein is CAISGGTGEVNEAFF. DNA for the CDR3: TGTGCCATCAGTGGGGGGACAGGGGAGGTTAATGAAGCTTTCTTT.